This paragraph covers one T cell receptor (beta chain) sequence. There is no known antigen for this receptor. Qualities for individual bases were not recorded, and no much larger clone is one base off. This same CDR3 is encoded by further DNA sequences in the sample. TCR CDR3 regions were amplified from genomic DNA by multiplex PCR using the deep immunoSEQ assay. Genomic DNA extracted from each cell subset was distributed evenly over all wells of several immunoSEQ 96-well plates, and each plate served as one replicate. For sorted subsets, approximately 0.2 ug of genomic DNA, equivalent to 30,000 or so T cell genomes, went into each replicate PCR. Purified libraries were quantified with a Qubit 3.0 fluorometer, sized on a Bioanalyzer 2100, and re-quantified with the KAPA Library Quantification kit. Every immunoSEQ 96-well plate was sequenced on a dedicated single-read 150-cycle Illumina NextSeq 550 flow cell. The source study handled its data this way. Because the immunoSEQ output included only junctional sequences and no quality scores, the filtering could not be the same as the filtering used for full-length reads. To assign V/J genes and CDR3, sequences were annotated using PyIR, a Python wrapper for IgBLAST v1.9, with IMGT germline references. Any read was removed if the V/J assignment was weak (E-value above 1e-6), the CDR3 was missing, or the read contained stop codons, out-of-frame junctions, or ambiguous translated residues. V3J clonotypes were defined as sequences sharing an identical inferred V gene, J gene, and CDR3 amino acid sequence. The percentage overlap between two repertoires was calculated by dividing the number of shared unique clonotypes by the size of the smaller repertoire. Repertoire richness was assessed with RTK rarefaction, the Chao1 estimator, and Recon v2.1 estimates of unobserved clonotypes. For all TCRbeta clonotypes obtained by the gDNA method from a handful of donors, generation probabilities were computed with OLGA. The clones in this table, taken by TCRdb from immuneACCESS, are in-frame only. Not every clone is retained; where verified, under half of the shortfall comes from an unresolved V gene, and the cause of the rest is unknown. Clone size and V and J calls were adopted from that table, with D and trimming inferred from the DNA. This sample is represented by fewer than 1 million clones; 90% to 97% of them were singletons. The ten top clones hold less than 0.25% of the sample.

This entry is derived from a study of shared clonotypes between healthy human individuals (dated by TCRdb to 2018 to 2021). About the study as a whole: The cohort comprised two women and three men aged 18 to 49 years. For each donor, CD4 naive and CD4 memory were each given three plates, CD8 naive was given two plates, and CD8 memory was given one plate. To estimate repertoire size and how much clonotypes are shared between individuals, the study performed deep sequencing of blood TCR repertoires from five healthy adults. Different laboratories and diverse techniques were used to prepare libraries and sequence TCR repertoires, to increase sequencing depth and limit assay-specific biases. Between about 0.85 and 9.5 billion PBMCs per donor were obtained by leukapheresis. What the authors observed across the whole study: Pairwise subsampling indicated that sequencing depth was expected to affect the degree of clonotype sharing among donors. The genetic and exposure-history diversity represented was limited by the small number of donors. Compared with non-shared clonotypes, clonotypes shared by all four sorted-subset donors had higher generation probabilities. Sampling was limited to blood, and TCR repertoires in tissue likely differ from TCR repertoires in blood. Naive subsets generally had larger estimated clonotype richness than memory subsets did. Incomplete sequencing was indicated by rarefaction of sorted-subset datasets, despite the large sequencing depth. Approximately 5% of naive CD4, around 3.6% of naive CD8, approximately 2% of memory CD4, and about 0.4% of memory CD8 clonotypes were shared across four donors.

CD8 naive samples consisted of CD45RO-negative cells that were positively selected for CCR7, yielding a CD45RA+CCR7+ population without TemRA cells. Donors were healthy HIV-negative adults with no recently reported acute infections or vaccinations. Every donor was a Caucasian adult residing in Nashville, Tennessee, USA. After blood collection by leukapheresis, PBMCs were isolated using Ficoll-Histopaque density gradient centrifugation and then cryopreserved in the vapor phase of liquid nitrogen. Purity and quantity of every magnetically sorted T cell population were checked by analytical flow cytometry. Genomic DNA was isolated from each sorted fraction and quantified by UV absorbance on a Nanodrop 2000c. The CDR3 contains 12 residues, cysteine and phenylalanine counted. The CDR3 DNA has 36 bases and is translated from base 1. The junction shows trimming of 2 bases on V and 3 bases on J, plus 5 bases between the germline ends. The germline V gene (reference sequence) gives CDR1 as SEHNR and CDR2 as FQNEAQ.

This chain is built from TRBV7-9 and TRBJ2-7; the D gene cannot be named for sure. The source of this sequence is a man aged 25 to 45 in good health. The material sequenced was naive CD8+ T cells sorted from blood. Reading the label with the study, this specimen's cell subset or site is: CD45RA+CCR7+. The DNA sequence is given as TGTGCCAGCAGCTTAAGTAACTACGAGCAGTACTTC. Translated, this is CASSLSNYEQYF. With the rest looked up from the reference TRBV7-9 and TRBJ2-7 genes rather than sequenced, the full variable domain is DTGVSQNPRHKITKRGQNVTFRCDPISEHNRLYWYRQTLGQGPEFLTYFQNEAQLEKSRLLSDRFSAERPKGSFSTLEIQRTEQGDSAMYLCASSLSNYEQYFGPGTRLTVT.